This T cell receptor (beta chain) is from a study of blood T cell repertoires in COVID-19. On the study more broadly: COVID-19 samples collected from the United States, Italy and Spain covered acute and convalescent phases. PBMCs, B-cell-depleted T cells, or T cells were the source of the cDNA or gDNA that made up the material.

The CDR3 is 14 amino acids. V dropped 8 bases and J dropped 0 bases, with 14 bases sitting between them. Germline loops: CDR1 MGHDK, CDR2 SYGVNS. In the original workflow: Nucleated cell number was recorded as an estimate derived from reference gene primer amplification. Repertoires were generated with immunoSEQ multiplex PCR, while TCRdb's copy carries only in-frame clones and drops some. V and J calls and clone size follow that table, whereas D and trimming were derived from the DNA. This table holds 48,000 or so clones, 85% to 90% found once. Sequences were obtained from peripheral blood. This TCR was sampled from a woman older than 75 with COVID-19, enrolled during active disease. The chain uses TRBV25-1 and TRBJ2-7; D may be TRBD1 (5 bases). The CDR3, as DNA: TGTGCCAGCGCTCGCGACAGCGTCTCCTACGAGCAGTACTTC. Residues: CASARDSVSYEQYF.